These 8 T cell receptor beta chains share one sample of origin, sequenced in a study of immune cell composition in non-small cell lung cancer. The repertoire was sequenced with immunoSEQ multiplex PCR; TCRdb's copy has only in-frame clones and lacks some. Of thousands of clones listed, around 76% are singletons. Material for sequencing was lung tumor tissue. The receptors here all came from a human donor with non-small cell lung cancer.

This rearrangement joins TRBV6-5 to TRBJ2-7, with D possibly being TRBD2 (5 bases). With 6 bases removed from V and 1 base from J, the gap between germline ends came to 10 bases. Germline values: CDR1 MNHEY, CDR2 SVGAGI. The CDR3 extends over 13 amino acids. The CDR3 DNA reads TGTGCCAGCAGACTACGGGATTCCTACGAGCAGTACTTC. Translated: CASRLRDSYEQYF.

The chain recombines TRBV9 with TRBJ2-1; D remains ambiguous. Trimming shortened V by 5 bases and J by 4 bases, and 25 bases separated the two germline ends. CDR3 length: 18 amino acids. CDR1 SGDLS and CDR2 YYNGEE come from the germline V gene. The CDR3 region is CASSKTIQFPSPYNEQFF. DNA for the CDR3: TGTGCCAGCAGTAAAACTATCCAGTTCCCAAGTCCTTACAATGAGCAGTTCTTC. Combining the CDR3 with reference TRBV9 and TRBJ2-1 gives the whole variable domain DSGVTQTPKHLITATGQRVTLRCSPRSGDLSVYWYQQSLDQGLQFLIQYYNGEERAKGNILERFSAQQFPDLHSELNLSSLELGDSALYFCASSKTIQFPSPYNEQFFGPGTRLTVL.

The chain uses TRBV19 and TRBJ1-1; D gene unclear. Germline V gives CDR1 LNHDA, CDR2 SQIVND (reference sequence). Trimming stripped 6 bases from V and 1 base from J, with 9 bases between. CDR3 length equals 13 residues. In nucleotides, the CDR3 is TGTGCCAGTAGGCTGGGCGCGAACACTGAAGCTTTCTTT. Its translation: CASRLGANTEAFF.

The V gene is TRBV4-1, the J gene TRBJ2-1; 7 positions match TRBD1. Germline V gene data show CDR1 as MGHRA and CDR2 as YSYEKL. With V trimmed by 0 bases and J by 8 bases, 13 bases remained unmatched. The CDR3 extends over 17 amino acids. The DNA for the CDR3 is TGCGCCAGCAGCCAAGACTATATAGGGGGCCCAGGGGATGAGCAGTTCTTC. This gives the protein CASSQDYIGGPGDEQFF.

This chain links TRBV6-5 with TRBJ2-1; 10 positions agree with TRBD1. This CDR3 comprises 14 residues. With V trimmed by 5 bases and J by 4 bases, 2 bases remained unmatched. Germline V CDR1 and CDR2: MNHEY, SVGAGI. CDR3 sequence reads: CASSRQGAYNEQFF. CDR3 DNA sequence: TGTGCCAGCAGTCGACAGGGGGCGTACAATGAGCAGTTCTTC.

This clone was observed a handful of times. The CDR3 region is CASSPGQPVSGNTIYF. The CDR3 DNA reads TGTGCCAGCTCACCCGGACAGCCAGTCTCTGGAAACACCATATATTTT. The genes are TRBV18 and TRBJ1-3; a possible D gene is TRBD1 (6 bases). This CDR3 has 16 amino acids. The germline V gene has CDR1 KGHSH and CDR2 LQKENI. V was shortened by 3 bases and J by 0 bases, with 12 bases between the two germline ends.

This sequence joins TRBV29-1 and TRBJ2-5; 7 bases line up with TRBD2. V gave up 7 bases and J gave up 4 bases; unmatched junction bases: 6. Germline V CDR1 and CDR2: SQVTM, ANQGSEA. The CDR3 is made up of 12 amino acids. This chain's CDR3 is CSGGGQVETQYF. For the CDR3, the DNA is TGCAGCGGGGGGGGTCAAGTAGAGACCCAGTACTTC.

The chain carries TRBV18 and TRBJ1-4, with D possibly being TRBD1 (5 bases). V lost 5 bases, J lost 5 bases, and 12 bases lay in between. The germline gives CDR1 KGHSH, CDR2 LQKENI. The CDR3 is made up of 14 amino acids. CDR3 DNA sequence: TGTGCCAGCTCAGTGCAGGGAGGGAATGAAAAACTGTTTTTT. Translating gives CASSVQGGNEKLFF.